This passage covers 18 T cell receptor beta chains from one sample sequenced in a study of post-analysis software for immune sequencing data. Overall study findings and caveats: When patients were compared with controls, about 5 TRBV segments were more frequent, TRBV5-6, TRBV5-1 and TRBV20-1 among them.

Every TCR beta cDNA library bore unique molecular identifiers. TCRdb processed the PCR reads anew with MiXCR; each CDR3 protein has one entry. Here the sample spans approximately 260,000 distinct CDR3 sequences, 35% to 45% being singletons. These receptors' targets are unknown. Sequenced sample: blood. The receptors here all came from a girl between 10 and 17 years old with multiple sclerosis.

This rearrangement joins TRBV5-1 to TRBJ1-1; TRBD1 is a possible D gene (5 bases). Trimming cost V 1 base and J 1 base, with 11 bases left between them. The CDR3 covers 15 residues. Germline values: CDR1 SGHRS, CDR2 YFSETQ. CDR3 loop: CASSLRGKGNTEAFF. The CDR3 DNA reads TGCGCCAGCAGCTTGAGGGGCAAAGGGAACACTGAAGCTTTCTTT.

In this sample, this clonotype turned up a few times. Since a much larger clone is just one base distant, this may be a read error. The rearrangement links TRBV10-3 to TRBJ2-5, with 7 bases matching TRBD1. The V gene's germline CDR1 is ENHRY and CDR2 SYGVKD. The CDR3 sequence is 12 residues long. The ends lost 0 bases at V and 13 bases at J; junction bases unmatched: 5. The CDR3 DNA reads TGTGCCATCAGTGAGTCAGACAGGGTCGTGTACTTC. It is translated as CAISESDRVVYF.

This clonotype was found many times. The chain recombines TRBV6-5 with TRBJ1-1; the match to TRBD1 covers 9 bases. Looked up from germline, CDR1 is MNHEY and CDR2 is SVGAGI. This CDR3 has 14 amino acids. J was trimmed by 5 bases and V by 2 bases; bases with no gene match: 3. CDR3 DNA sequence: TGTGCCAGCAGTTACGGGACAGGGTGGACTGAAGCTTTCTTT. Translated, it gives CASSYGTGWTEAFF.

This clonotype came up many times. J is TRBJ2-5 and V is TRBV4-2; possibly TRBD1 for D (7 bases). CDR3 length: 14 residues. Trimming left V 0 bases short and J 5 bases short, with 10 bases between. In germline, CDR1 is LGHNA, CDR2 YNFKEQ. The CDR3 DNA reads as TGTGCCAGCAGCCAAGACAGGGGGGTCGAGACCCAGTACTTC. This sequence encodes CASSQDRGVETQYF.

This clonotype was picked up many times. The V gene is TRBV2, the J gene TRBJ2-3; unclear D gene. Germline V gene lookup returns CDR1 SNHLY and CDR2 FYNNEI. This CDR3 is 12 amino acids long. V lost 3 bases to trimming and J lost 6 bases, with 7 bases between them. The CDR3 DNA is TGTGCCAGCAGTGATGCGGCGGATACGCAGTATTTT. This encodes CASSDAADTQYF. Variable domain in full (rest from reference TRBV2 and TRBJ2-3): EPEVTQTPSHQVTQMGQEVILRCVPISNHLYFYWYRQILGQKVEFLVSFYNNEISEKSEIFDDQFSVERPDGSNFTLKIRSTKLEDSAMYFCASSDAADTQYFGPGTRLTVL.

This rearrangement joins TRBV29-1 to TRBJ1-1, with a weak D call TRBD1 (5 bases). Germline-derived CDR1 and CDR2 are SQVTM and ANQGSEA. The CDR3 spans 16 residues. The ends were cut back, 3 bases at V and 3 bases at J, with 20 bases in the middle. The CDR3, as DNA: TGCAGCGTTGATCTGGCGGGGCGCTTTTTATACACTGAAGCTTTCTTT. This translates into CSVDLAGRFLYTEAFF.

On this clonotype: One base away lies a much larger clone, so this may be a sequencing read error. This chain joins TRBV10-3 and TRBJ2-1; TRBD1 or TRBD2 may be the D gene (6 bases each). CDR3 length equals 14 residues. V shed 8 bases and J shed 9 bases, with 20 bases lying between them. Germline CDR1 is ENHRY and CDR2 is SYGVKD. The CDR3 spells CAIGGGDNEGEQFF. CDR3 bases: TGTGCCATCGGCGGAGGGGACAATGAGGGTGAGCAGTTCTTC.

As concerns this clonotype: With a much larger clone just one base away, this may be a read error. CDR3 sequence (DNA): TGCAGCGTAGCTCAGACCGGGGCCGTCACTGAAGCTTTCTTT. Translating it yields CSVAQTGAVTEAFF. The chain recombines TRBV29-1 with TRBJ1-1, with a tentative D call TRBD1 (5 bases). CDR3 length: 14 residues. Trimming cost V 6 bases and J 4 bases, with 18 bases left between them. Germline CDR1 is SQVTM and CDR2 is ANQGSEA.

This clonotype was observed a single time. The V gene is TRBV3-1, the J gene TRBJ2-5, with D unclear. The CDR3 runs to 17 residues. V was shortened by 3 bases and J by 5 bases, with 22 bases between the two germline ends. Germline CDR1 LGHDT, CDR2 YNNKEL (reference sequence). This CDR3 reads CASSHRQLLTGQETQYF. CDR3 in DNA: TGTGCCAGCAGCCACCGCCAATTGTTGACTGGGCAGGAGACCCAGTACTTC.

This clonotype was seen at least ten times. The gene calls are TRBV4-2 and TRBJ1-2, with D possibly being TRBD1 (5 bases). V lost 0 bases to trimming and J lost 4 bases, with 6 bases between them. Per the germline V gene, CDR1 is LGHNA and CDR2 is YNFKEQ. CDR3 length: 13 residues. DNA for the CDR3: TGTGCCAGCAGCCAAGAAAGGGGCTATGGCTACACCTTC. It encodes CASSQERGYGYTF.

This clonotype was recorded many times. The rearrangement uses TRBV6-5 and TRBJ2-5; weak D call: TRBD2 (5 bases). The CDR3 contains 16 residues. Germline V gives CDR1 MNHEY, CDR2 SVGAGI. Trimming took 4 bases from V and 5 from J, leaving 20 bases between them. The CDR3 DNA follows: TGTGCCAGCAGTTCCACTAGATCTGGTTACGTCGAGACCCAGTACTTC. It encodes CASSSTRSGYVETQYF.

This clonotype was detected many times. The junction does not match germline at one end; this may be a read error. The chain links TRBV4-1 to TRBJ1-6; D is unclear. Germline V gives CDR1 MGHRA, CDR2 YSYEKL. The CDR3 is 13 residues long. CDR3 region: CASSQVSNLPLHF. CDR3 bases: TGCGCCAGCAGCCAAGTTTCGAATTTACCCCTCCACTTT.

Concerning this clonotype: A much larger clone lies one base from this, so it may be a read error. V gene TRBV11-2 combines with J gene TRBJ1-2; 7 nucleotides match TRBD1. The CDR3 is made up of 15 amino acids. CDR1 and CDR2 (germline): SGHAT, FQNNGV. The CDR3 here is CTSSRGDRVNYGYTF. The CDR3 DNA sequence: TGTACCAGCAGCCGGGGGGACAGAGTAAACTATGGCTACACCTTC.

This clonotype has at least ten counts. V gene TRBV4-1 combines with J gene TRBJ1-2, with D possibly being TRBD1 (6 bases). There are 14 residues in the CDR3. V gave up 6 bases and J gave up 4 bases, with 15 bases separating them. CDR1 is MGHRA and CDR2 is YSYEKL in the germline V gene. The CDR3 is CASRGGSSVYGYTF. The CDR3 DNA reads TGCGCCAGCAGAGGGGGGAGTTCGGTCTATGGCTACACCTTC.

The V gene is TRBV25-1, the J gene TRBJ2-1, with D perhaps given as TRBD1 or TRBD2 (5 bases each). Per germline, CDR1 MGHDK and CDR2 SYGVNS. Trimming took off 4 bases at V and 14 bases at J, with 18 bases between the two ends. The CDR3 length is 13 residues. This CDR3 reads CASSAPGTFHEFF. The CDR3 DNA is TGTGCCAGCAGTGCTCCCGGGACCTTTCACGAGTTCTTC.

This clonotype was picked up a small number of times. CDR3 bases: TGTGCCAGCAGTTTGCGGACCCTATCTTGGGCCACTGAAGCTTTCTTT. Translating it yields CASSLRTLSWATEAFF. The chain has TRBV28 and TRBJ1-1; D unresolved. Germline V lookup: CDR1 MDHEN, CDR2 SYDVKM. Between the trimmed V and J ends, which lost 3 bases and 4 bases, there was a span of 18 bases. The CDR3 is 16 amino acids.

The CDR3 region is CSARLRATEYF. The CDR3 DNA follows: TGCAGTGCTAGGCTCCGGGCCACCGAGTACTTC. The rearrangement uses TRBV20-1 and TRBJ2-7; D not resolved. This CDR3 region has 11 residues. Between the trimmed V and J ends, which lost 3 bases and 11 bases, there was a span of 14 bases. Germline assignment: CDR1 DFQATT and CDR2 SNEGSKA (reference sequence).

This clonotype has ten or more counts. This sequence joins TRBV11-2 and TRBJ2-4; D unresolved. Germline V lookup: CDR1 SGHAT, CDR2 FQNNGV. V lost 5 bases to trimming and J lost 3 bases, with 11 bases between them. This CDR3 region has 14 residues. The CDR3 nucleotides are TGTGCCAGCAGCCAACAGATACACAAAAACATTCAGTACTTC. Amino acid sequence: CASSQQIHKNIQYF.